The T cell receptor (beta chain) described here comes from a study of blood T cell repertoires in COVID-19. Study at large: Donors in the United States, Italy and Spain gave samples during acute or convalescent COVID-19.

Per the original methods: Scientists estimated how many nucleated cells there were by amplifying reference gene primers. Clones were sequenced by immunoSEQ multiplex PCR, and TCRdb holds only the in-frame ones, with some missing. That table supplies the V and J calls and clone size; D and trimming were determined from the DNA. Here the sample spans a few hundred thousand clones, more than 80% being singletons. Assignment of participants to cohorts was predicated upon participant-reported clinical history. Input material: PBMCs or T cells enriched from blood (not recorded which). The receptor's source is a man between 18 and 29 years old who had recovered from COVID-19.

CDR3 amino acids: CASSQTGQTYNSPLHF. The CDR3 DNA reads TGCGCCAGCAGTCAAACCGGACAGACATATAATTCACCCCTCCACTTT. The rearrangement uses TRBV23-1 and TRBJ1-6; possible D gene TRBD1, 6 bases. TRBV23-1 is an ORF, and what it does is uncertain. Trimming shortened V by 2 bases and J by 4 bases, and 12 bases separated the two germline ends. The CDR3 contains 16 residues.